A selection of T cell receptor beta chains follows, all from one sample in a study of CD8+ T cells in alopecia areata. Sequencing used immunoSEQ multiplex PCR; TCRdb keeps in-frame clones, though not all of them. The table lists roughly 150,000 clones, around 55% of them singletons. The specimen was CD4+ T cells sorted from blood. The receptors derive from a human donor in good health. Both conserved end residues are part of each CDR3. Fields, in order: V gene, J gene, clone size, D gene, CDR3 DNA, CDR3 protein. D genes are given only for firm matches. Some rows mark clone size as missing; the rest say once, few, many or name a class of expanded clone.

V gene: TRBV7-2; J gene: TRBJ2-1; clone size: NA; D gene: TRBD2; CDR3 DNA: TGTGCCAGCAGCGCTAAGGGACTAGCGAACAATGAGCAGTTCTTC; CDR3 protein: CASSAKGLANNEQFF
V gene: TRBV4-1; J gene: TRBJ2-2; clone size: NA; D gene: TRBD1; CDR3 DNA: TGCGCCAGTCGTGACCGGGACAGGGGGAACACCGGGGAGCTGTTTTTT; CDR3 protein: CASRDRDRGNTGELFF
V gene: TRBV27; J gene: TRBJ1-2; clone size: NA; D gene: NA; CDR3 DNA: TGTGCCAGCAGGCGGGGAGGCTATGGCTACACCTTC; CDR3 protein: CASRRGGYGYTF
V gene: TRBV29-1; J gene: TRBJ2-1; clone size: NA; D gene: NA; CDR3 DNA: TGCAGCGTTACCTCGGGAGCCGGGTACAATGAGCAGTTCTTC; CDR3 protein: CSVTSGAGYNEQFF
V gene: TRBV19; J gene: TRBJ1-5; clone size: NA; D gene: NA; CDR3 DNA: TGTGCCAGTAGTCCTAGGACCCCGGGGATTGGCAATCAGCCCCAGCATTTT; CDR3 protein: CASSPRTPGIGNQPQHF
V gene: TRBV29-1; J gene: TRBJ2-3; clone size: NA; D gene: NA; CDR3 DNA: TGCAGCGTTGTGGGGGCGAGACAGAGCACAGATACGCAGTATTTT; CDR3 protein: CSVVGARQSTDTQYF
V gene: TRBV29-1; J gene: TRBJ2-5; clone size: NA; D gene: TRBD2; CDR3 DNA: TGCAGCGCCTGGAGGCGCGGGAGAGAGACCCAGTACTTC; CDR3 protein: CSAWRRGRETQYF
V gene: TRBV25-1; J gene: TRBJ2-3; clone size: NA; D gene: TRBD2; CDR3 DNA: TGTGCCAGCAGTGAACGAGGGAGGGAGACCACAGATACGCAGTATTTT; CDR3 protein: CASSERGRETTDTQYF
V gene: TRBV4-1; J gene: TRBJ2-5; clone size: NA; D gene: NA; CDR3 DNA: TGCGCCAGCAGCCAAGATACTGGCCAAGAGACCCAGTACTTC; CDR3 protein: CASSQDTGQETQYF
V gene: TRBV2; J gene: TRBJ1-5; clone size: NA; D gene: NA; CDR3 DNA: TGTGCCAGCAGTGAGCAGGGCGGGCAGCCCCAGCATTTT; CDR3 protein: CASSEQGGQPQHF
V gene: TRBV5-1; J gene: TRBJ2-1; clone size: NA; D gene: TRBD2; CDR3 DNA: TGCGCCAGCAGCTTGGATGGGAGCGGGAGGGGTGAGCAGTTCTTC; CDR3 protein: CASSLDGSGRGEQFF
V gene: TRBV28; J gene: TRBJ2-7; clone size: NA; D gene: NA; CDR3 DNA: TGTGCCAGCCGAGATGGGGTACTACCCTACGAGCAGTACTTC; CDR3 protein: CASRDGVLPYEQYF
V gene: TRBV2; J gene: TRBJ2-1; clone size: NA; D gene: TRBD1; CDR3 DNA: TGTGCCAGCAGGGACAGGGCTCGGCTCAATGAGCAGTTCTTC; CDR3 protein: CASRDRARLNEQFF
V gene: TRBV10-3; J gene: TRBJ1-2; clone size: NA; D gene: NA; CDR3 DNA: TGTGCCATCAGTGTCGGTGGCTTGGACTATGGCTACACCTTC; CDR3 protein: CAISVGGLDYGYTF
V gene: TRBV7-9; J gene: TRBJ2-7; clone size: NA; D gene: NA; CDR3 DNA: TGTGCCAGCAGCGGATACGGGAAGGAGCAGTACTTC; CDR3 protein: CASSGYGKEQYF
V gene: TRBV6-5; J gene: TRBJ2-7; clone size: NA; D gene: NA; CDR3 DNA: TGTGCCAGCAGTTACTCTTCCAGGGTCGGTCCCTACGAGCAGTACTTC; CDR3 protein: CASSYSSRVGPYEQYF
V gene: TRBV5-1; J gene: TRBJ1-2; clone size: NA; D gene: NA; CDR3 DNA: TGCGCCAGCAGGGAAGCTAACTATGGCTACACCTTC; CDR3 protein: CASREANYGYTF
V gene: TRBV29-1; J gene: TRBJ2-7; clone size: NA; D gene: NA; CDR3 DNA: TGCAGCGTCCTACAGGGAGGGTCCGCATACGAGCAGTACTTC; CDR3 protein: CSVLQGGSAYEQYF
V gene: TRBV29-1; J gene: TRBJ2-7; clone size: NA; D gene: TRBD1; CDR3 DNA: TGCAGCGTTGAAACCGGGACAGGAGGGGACGAGCAGTACTTC; CDR3 protein: CSVETGTGGDEQYF
V gene: TRBV5-1; J gene: TRBJ1-2; clone size: NA; D gene: NA; CDR3 DNA: TGCGCCAGCAGCCCCGGGGACGGAACTAACTATGGCTACACCTTC; CDR3 protein: CASSPGDGTNYGYTF
V gene: TRBV6-4; J gene: TRBJ2-1; clone size: NA; D gene: TRBD1; CDR3 DNA: TGTGCCAGCAGTGAGGGGGTCGGGACAGGGCAGTTCTTC; CDR3 protein: CASSEGVGTGQFF
V gene: TRBV29-1; J gene: TRBJ2-7; clone size: NA; D gene: NA; CDR3 DNA: TGCAGCGTCCGGGCGAGCTCCTACGAGCAGTACTTC; CDR3 protein: CSVRASSYEQYF
V gene: TRBV19; J gene: TRBJ1-2; clone size: few; D gene: NA; CDR3 DNA: TGTGCCACCTCGACAGGTTACGACTATGGCTACACCTTC; CDR3 protein: CATSTGYDYGYTF
V gene: TRBV30; J gene: TRBJ1-2; clone size: NA; D gene: NA; CDR3 DNA: TGTGCCTGGAGTGTAATAGGGGGATATGGCTACACCTTC; CDR3 protein: CAWSVIGGYGYTF
V gene: TRBV2; J gene: TRBJ2-1; clone size: few; D gene: NA; CDR3 DNA: TGTGCCAGCAGCCAGGCAGGGGCGGCCTACAATGAGCAGTTCTTC; CDR3 protein: CASSQAGAAYNEQFF
V gene: TRBV6-6; J gene: TRBJ2-1; clone size: many; D gene: NA; CDR3 DNA: TGTGCCAGCAGTTCAAAGACAGGATCCTACAATGAGCAGTTCTTC; CDR3 protein: CASSSKTGSYNEQFF
V gene: TRBV25-1; J gene: TRBJ2-1; clone size: NA; D gene: TRBD1; CDR3 DNA: TGTGCCAGCAGTGAGGTGCCGGGACAGGGGCAGTTCTTC; CDR3 protein: CASSEVPGQGQFF
V gene: TRBV30; J gene: TRBJ1-2; clone size: NA; D gene: NA; CDR3 DNA: TGTGCCTGGGCGCCCCATATCTCAAACTATGGCTACACCTTC; CDR3 protein: CAWAPHISNYGYTF
V gene: TRBV11-2; J gene: TRBJ1-2; clone size: NA; D gene: NA; CDR3 DNA: TGTGCCAGCAGAGCTAAGACAGGAGATGGCTACACCTTC; CDR3 protein: CASRAKTGDGYTF
V gene: TRBV4-1; J gene: TRBJ2-1; clone size: NA; D gene: TRBD2; CDR3 DNA: TGCGCCAGCAGCCACCTTGGACTAGCGGGAGAAGCTTACAATGAGCAGTTCTTC; CDR3 protein: CASSHLGLAGEAYNEQFF
V gene: TRBV4-1; J gene: TRBJ2-7; clone size: NA; D gene: NA; CDR3 DNA: TGCGCCAGCAGCCAAGAAATGGGTTTGAACGAGCAGTACTTC; CDR3 protein: CASSQEMGLNEQYF
V gene: TRBV5-1; J gene: TRBJ2-1; clone size: NA; D gene: NA; CDR3 DNA: TGCGCCAGCAGCTTGGACCTTAGCGGTGAGCAGTTCTTC; CDR3 protein: CASSLDLSGEQFF
V gene: TRBV11-2; J gene: TRBJ2-3; clone size: few; D gene: TRBD2; CDR3 DNA: TGTGCCAGCAGTGCGGGAGGGGCAGATACGCAGTATTTT; CDR3 protein: CASSAGGADTQYF
V gene: TRBV9; J gene: TRBJ2-2; clone size: once; D gene: NA; CDR3 DNA: TGTGCCAGCAGCGCCGGGTTAGCGAACACCGGGGAGCTGTTTTTT; CDR3 protein: CASSAGLANTGELFF
V gene: TRBV7-8; J gene: TRBJ2-7; clone size: NA; D gene: NA; CDR3 DNA: TGTGCCAGCAGCTTAGAGGCAGGGCCATTGTTCTACGAGCAGTACTTC; CDR3 protein: CASSLEAGPLFYEQYF
V gene: TRBV30; J gene: TRBJ2-3; clone size: NA; D gene: NA; CDR3 DNA: TGTGCCGGTTCGGGACCCGCCTCCCGGGCTCAGTATTTT; CDR3 protein: CAGSGPASRAQYF
V gene: TRBV6-5; J gene: TRBJ2-7; clone size: NA; D gene: NA; CDR3 DNA: TGTGCCAGCAGTTACTCGAGGGCGGGGTCCGGCGAGCAGTACTTC; CDR3 protein: CASSYSRAGSGEQYF
V gene: TRBV29-1; J gene: TRBJ2-1; clone size: NA; D gene: NA; CDR3 DNA: TGCAGCGTGGGGCGCGCCTACAATGAGCAGTTCTTC; CDR3 protein: CSVGRAYNEQFF
V gene: TRBV5-1; J gene: TRBJ1-5; clone size: few; D gene: NA; CDR3 DNA: TGCGCCAGCAGCTTGGGGTGGAATCAGCCCCAGCATTTT; CDR3 protein: CASSLGWNQPQHF
V gene: TRBV2; J gene: TRBJ1-1; clone size: NA; D gene: NA; CDR3 DNA: TGTGCCAGCACGGGCGAGGTGAGGAACGCTGAAGCTTTCTTT; CDR3 protein: CASTGEVRNAEAFF
V gene: TRBV27; J gene: TRBJ2-5; clone size: NA; D gene: NA; CDR3 DNA: TGTGCCAGCAATTACGAGACCCAGTACTTC; CDR3 protein: CASNYETQYF
V gene: TRBV4-1; J gene: TRBJ2-3; clone size: NA; D gene: NA; CDR3 DNA: TGCGCCAGCAGCCAAGACTCCGATAGCGCCCACACAGATACGCAGTATTTT; CDR3 protein: CASSQDSDSAHTDTQYF
V gene: TRBV7-9; J gene: TRBJ2-4; clone size: NA; D gene: NA; CDR3 DNA: TGTGCCAGCAGTCTAAAGAACATTCAGTACTTC; CDR3 protein: CASSLKNIQYF
V gene: TRBV15; J gene: TRBJ2-3; clone size: once; D gene: NA; CDR3 DNA: TGTGCCACCAGCAGAGCGACAGCTAGCACAGATACGCAGTATTTT; CDR3 protein: CATSRATASTDTQYF
V gene: TRBV4-1; J gene: TRBJ2-1; clone size: NA; D gene: TRBD2; CDR3 DNA: TGCGCCAGCAGCCACTCAATAGCGGGCCTCTCCTACAATGAGCAGTTCTTC; CDR3 protein: CASSHSIAGLSYNEQFF
V gene: TRBV30; J gene: TRBJ2-5; clone size: few; D gene: TRBD1; CDR3 DNA: TGTGCCTGGGCGGGACAGGAAGAGACCCAGTACTTC; CDR3 protein: CAWAGQEETQYF
V gene: TRBV5-1; J gene: TRBJ1-5; clone size: NA; D gene: NA; CDR3 DNA: TGCGCCAGCAGCTTGGGTGGAGGGTCCGGTCAGCCCCAGCATTTT; CDR3 protein: CASSLGGGSGQPQHF
V gene: TRBV25-1; J gene: TRBJ2-2; clone size: NA; D gene: TRBD2; CDR3 DNA: TGTGCCAGCAGTGAATCAAGCGGGAGTGAGGAGCTGTTTTTT; CDR3 protein: CASSESSGSEELFF
V gene: TRBV6-5; J gene: TRBJ1-1; clone size: NA; D gene: NA; CDR3 DNA: TGTGCCAGCAGTTACTTCGACAGGAACACTGAAGCTTTCTTT; CDR3 protein: CASSYFDRNTEAFF
V gene: TRBV6-5; J gene: TRBJ2-7; clone size: once; D gene: NA; CDR3 DNA: TGTGCCAGCAGTTACCATTCGACAGTCTCCGAGCAGTACTTC; CDR3 protein: CASSYHSTVSEQYF
V gene: TRBV5-1; J gene: TRBJ2-1; clone size: NA; D gene: TRBD2; CDR3 DNA: TGCGCCAGCAGCCCCTTAGCGGGGTCGGGCAATGAGCAGTTCTTC; CDR3 protein: CASSPLAGSGNEQFF
V gene: TRBV28; J gene: TRBJ2-7; clone size: NA; D gene: TRBD1; CDR3 DNA: TGTGCCAGCAGTCCGCCCAGGGGGCGTTACGAGCAGTACTTC; CDR3 protein: CASSPPRGRYEQYF
V gene: TRBV29-1; J gene: TRBJ2-3; clone size: NA; D gene: NA; CDR3 DNA: TGCAGCGTCGCAGTACCCGGAGATACGCAGTATTTT; CDR3 protein: CSVAVPGDTQYF
V gene: TRBV2; J gene: TRBJ1-4; clone size: NA; D gene: NA; CDR3 DNA: TGTGCCAGCGGCGGGGCAGGGCGAGAAAAACTGTTTTTT; CDR3 protein: CASGGAGREKLFF
V gene: TRBV14; J gene: TRBJ2-3; clone size: NA; D gene: NA; CDR3 DNA: TGTGCCAGCAGCCGAGTAGGGTGGACTGTTCCCCCAGATACGCAGTATTTT; CDR3 protein: CASSRVGWTVPPDTQYF
V gene: TRBV19; J gene: TRBJ2-2; clone size: NA; D gene: TRBD1; CDR3 DNA: TGTGCCAGTAGTACGACTTCCGGGACAGCGAACACCGGGGAGCTGTTTTTT; CDR3 protein: CASSTTSGTANTGELFF
V gene: TRBV28; J gene: TRBJ2-5; clone size: NA; D gene: NA; CDR3 DNA: TGTGCCAGCAGTGCGCTTGGGGGGACCCAGTACTTC; CDR3 protein: CASSALGGTQYF
V gene: TRBV25-1; J gene: TRBJ2-1; clone size: NA; D gene: NA; CDR3 DNA: TGTGCCAGCAAGGAAAATTTAAGGCAGTTCTTC; CDR3 protein: CASKENLRQFF